This paragraph reports one TCR beta chain. Germline V gives CDR1 KGHSH, CDR2 LQKENI. This CDR3 region has 13 residues. Trimming pared 1 base from V and 8 bases from J, leaving 11 bases between. This sample was included in a study of cytomegalovirus exposure and HLA in healthy donors. Produced via immunoSEQ multiplex PCR; TCRdb's table is partial and in-frame only. Found here are 190,000 or so clones, more than 65% of them singletons; the top ten hold roughly an eighth. Sequencing input: PBMCs. The chain is built from TRBV18 and TRBJ1-2, with D tentatively TRBD1 (6 bases). The origin of this receptor is a woman in her 30s in good health and CMV-seropositive. The CDR3 DNA reads TGTGCCAGCTCACCACAAGGACAGTCGGGCTACACCTTC. This gives the protein CASSPQGQSGYTF.